A single sample is the source of the 19 T cell receptor beta chains below, sequenced in a study of technical replicates of blood from a few donors. The method was immunoSEQ multiplex PCR; TCRdb's version includes in-frame clones alone and lacks a portion of them. Counted here are over 55,000 clones, about 95% occurring once; the ten biggest clones make up roughly 3.1%. The sample was PBMCs. All receptors come from a human donor in good health. Some clones in this sample may be carry-over from other donors' samples.

CDR3: CATRGQGVGTGELFF. The CDR3 DNA reads as TGTGCCACCCGCGGGCAGGGGGTGGGCACCGGGGAGCTGTTTTTT. The chain recombines TRBV15 with TRBJ2-2; TRBD1 agrees at 7 bases. The CDR3 sequence is 15 residues long. V lost 8 bases and J lost 4; bases outside the gene matches: 10. The germline CDR1 and CDR2 sequences are LNHNV and YYDKDF (reference sequence).

The chain uses TRBV5-1 and TRBJ2-5; 10 bases line up with TRBD1. With 4 bases clipped from V and 3 bases from J, the junction kept 6 bases outside the gene matches. Germline-derived CDR1 and CDR2 are SGHRS and YFSETQ. CDR3 length: 15 residues. The CDR3 reads CASSLGQGLEETQYF. CDR3 bases: TGCGCCAGCAGCCTGGGACAGGGGCTCGAAGAGACCCAGTACTTC.

The J gene is TRBJ2-1, the V gene TRBV5-8; D call uncertain. This CDR3 has 14 amino acids. V was trimmed by 4 bases and J by 7 bases, leaving 15 bases between them. CDR1 is SGHTS, CDR2 YDEGEE, per germline. The CDR3 is CASSADFLRNEQFF. The DNA for the CDR3 is TGTGCCAGCAGCGCTGATTTTTTGAGGAATGAGCAGTTCTTC.

This chain joins TRBV6-5 and TRBJ1-2; D is possibly TRBD1 (5 bases). The CDR3 consists of 14 residues. CDR1 is MNHEY and CDR2 is SVGAGI in the germline V gene. V was cut by 7 bases and J by 8 bases, with 20 bases left in between. CDR3 loop: CASKIDSVTRGYTF. The CDR3 bases are TGTGCCAGCAAAATCGACAGCGTCACAAGGGGCTACACCTTC.

The CDR3 is CASRDGDRNSYEQYF. The CDR3 DNA sequence: TGTGCCAGCAGGGACGGCGACAGAAACAGCTACGAGCAGTACTTC. The V and J genes are TRBV6-5 and TRBJ2-7, with D maybe TRBD1 (5 bases). Germline V CDR1 and CDR2: MNHEY, SVGAGI. V was shortened by 6 bases and J by 3 bases, with 18 bases between the two germline ends. The CDR3 spans 15 residues.

The chain employs TRBV7-6 and TRBJ2-2; D call uncertain. With 5 bases removed from V and 2 bases from J, the gap between germline ends came to 9 bases. The CDR3 has 14 amino acids. Germline V gene lookup returns CDR1 SGHVS and CDR2 FNYEAQ. The CDR3 sequence: CASSPDINTGELFF. The CDR3 region has the DNA TGTGCCAGCAGCCCAGACATTAACACCGGGGAGCTGTTTTTT.

J is TRBJ1-5 and V is TRBV5-6, with 8 bases identical to TRBD1. Losses at the gene ends were 3 bases for V and 2 bases for J; bases not matched to a gene: 4. There are 15 residues in the CDR3. Per the germline V gene, CDR1 is SGHDT and CDR2 is YYEEEE. The CDR3: CASSSDRVGNQPQHF. CDR3 sequence (DNA): TGTGCCAGCAGCTCGGACAGGGTCGGCAATCAGCCCCAGCATTTT.

The chain has TRBV25-1 and TRBJ2-3; 7 bases align to TRBD1. Per germline, CDR1 MGHDK and CDR2 SYGVNS. Germline trimming cut 4 bases from V and 0 bases from J; bases unmatched to any gene: 7. The CDR3 is made up of 16 amino acids. The CDR3 reads CASSATTGRSTDTQYF. CDR3 DNA: TGTGCCAGCAGTGCAACGACAGGGCGGAGCACAGATACGCAGTATTTT.

The V call is TRBV5-6, the J call TRBJ1-1; no clear D. CDR1 is SGHDT and CDR2 is YYEEEE in the germline V gene. V lost 4 bases to trimming and J lost 5 bases, with 12 bases between them. The CDR3 spans 13 residues. CDR3 loop: CASSRRGNTEAFF. The DNA of the CDR3 is TGTGCCAGCAGCCGTCGGGGAAATACTGAAGCTTTCTTT.

In DNA, the CDR3 is TGTGCCAGCAGTTGGGGACAGGGAGGAAACACCATATATTTT. This translates into CASSWGQGGNTIYF. This chain uses TRBV6-5 with TRBJ1-3, with 9 bases identical to TRBD1. With 4 bases clipped from V and 4 bases from J, the junction kept 2 bases outside the gene matches. Germline V gene lookup returns CDR1 MNHEY and CDR2 SVGAGI. The CDR3 has 14 amino acids.

About this clone itself: Other DNA sequences of this sample code for an identical CDR3. CDR3 in amino acids: CASSQDQRGSYEQYF. The CDR3 nucleotides read TGCGCCAGCAGCCAAGACCAGAGGGGGTCCTACGAGCAGTACTTC. The chain combines TRBV4-3 with TRBJ2-7; D may be TRBD1 (6 bases). From germline, CDR1 is LGHNA and CDR2 YSLEER. Trimming cost V 0 bases and J 1 base, with 10 bases left between them. This CDR3 comprises 15 residues.

V usage is TRBV15 and J usage is TRBJ2-5; perhaps TRBD2 as D (6 bases). The CDR3 runs to 15 residues. Germline V gene sequence: CDR1 LNHNV, CDR2 YYDKDF (reference sequence). V lost 0 bases and J lost 4, with 12 bases in between. The CDR3 reads CATSRDSGGAETQYF. CDR3 nucleotides: TGTGCCACCAGCAGAGATTCAGGAGGGGCAGAGACCCAGTACTTC.

The chain has TRBV29-1 and TRBJ1-1; TRBD1 aligns across 8 bases. V trimming: 7 bases; J trimming: 3 bases; junction bases outside the gene matches: 7. This CDR3 region has 13 residues. Germline V gene sequence: CDR1 SQVTM, CDR2 ANQGSEA. CDR3 coding DNA: TGCAGCGCTCAGGGGGCCGCAGACACTGAAGCTTTCTTT. It specifies CSAQGAADTEAFF.

Here the CDR3 DNA reads TGTGCCAGCAGCCCTACTTTCCTGAACTACGAGCAGTACTTC. Protein sequence: CASSPTFLNYEQYF. The V call is TRBV7-8, the J call TRBJ2-7; D gene ambiguous. Germline V gives CDR1 SGHVS, CDR2 FQNEAQ. Trimming cost V 5 bases and J 3 bases, with 14 bases left between them. This CDR3 has 14 residues.

The CDR3 region is CASSVGRGDSYGYTF. The CDR3 region has the DNA TGTGCCAGCAGCGTCGGACGGGGGGATTCGTATGGCTACACCTTC. The chain couples TRBV9 to TRBJ1-2; possible D gene TRBD1, 5 bases. Germline CDR1 SGDLS, CDR2 YYNGEE. V shed 2 bases and J shed 5 bases, with 16 bases lying between them. This CDR3 has 15 residues.

The V call is TRBV7-9, the J call TRBJ2-5; 11 bases match TRBD1. The CDR3 is made up of 16 amino acids. V shed 5 bases, J shed 0 bases, and the junction held 5 bases outside the gene matches. Germline lookup yields CDR1 SEHNR and CDR2 FQNEAQ (reference sequence). CDR3 protein: CASSPRDRGYQETQYF. CDR3 DNA: TGTGCCAGCAGCCCCCGGGACAGGGGGTACCAAGAGACCCAGTACTTC.

The genes are TRBV21-1 and TRBJ1-2. TRBV21-1 is a pseudogene locus. The CDR3 is made up of 14 amino acids. In DNA form, the CDR3 reads TGTGCCAGCAGCAAAGACGCGGGGGACTATGGCTACACCTTC. Translated, it gives CASSKDAGDYGYTF.

CDR3 in amino acids: CASRIGLASTGELFF. The CDR3 nucleotides read TGTGCCAGTAGGATTGGACTAGCGAGCACCGGGGAGCTGTTTTTT. The chain has TRBV19 and TRBJ2-2; 9 bases fit TRBD2. The junction had 6 bases not matched to a gene; V was cut back by 6 bases and J by 4 bases. This CDR3 region has 15 residues. CDR1 is LNHDA and CDR2 is SQIVND in the germline V gene (reference sequence). Combining the CDR3 with reference TRBV19 and TRBJ2-2 gives the whole variable domain DGGITQSPKYLFRKEGQNVTLSCEQNLNHDAMYWYRQDPGQGLRLIYYSQIVNDFQKGDIAEGYSVSREKKESFPLTVTSAQKNPTAFYLCASRIGLASTGELFFGEGSRLTVL.

The rearrangement links TRBV6-1 to TRBJ2-2, with a weak D call TRBD1 (5 bases). CDR3 length equals 14 residues. Germline values: CDR1 MNHNS, CDR2 SASEGT. Trimming removed 7 bases at V and 5 bases at J, with 14 bases between. The CDR3 spells CASMVQVMTGELFF. The CDR3 DNA follows: TGTGCCAGCATGGTACAGGTTATGACCGGGGAGCTGTTTTTT.